Shown below are 9 T cell receptor beta chains from a single sample sequenced in a study of regulatory T cells in long-lasting Graves disease. Regarding time point: newly diagnosed GD, antithyroid drugs for less than 3 months. After RNA was extracted from PBMCs, the TCR library was made from it. To make TCR beta libraries, researchers used iRepertoire HTBI primers and Arm-PCR of CDR3 regions. TCRdb fed the multiplex PCR reads into MiXCR, producing one record per CDR3 protein. The sample gives about 540,000 distinct CDR3 sequences, approximately 13% of which show up once; roughly a tenth is in the top ten. This sample was also put to use in a study of T cells in Graves' hyperthyroidism and ophthalmopathy.

The starting material was peripheral blood mononuclear cells (PBMCs), obtained at new diagnosis, from a patient treated with antithyroid drugs. The source of these receptors is a man younger than 45 with Graves disease.

This chain links TRBV10-3 with TRBJ2-4; 8 positions agree with TRBD1. Trimming removed 3 bases from V and 8 bases from J; junction bases left unmatched: 15. This CDR3 is 17 amino acids long. From germline, CDR1 is ENHRY and CDR2 SYGVKD. The CDR3 DNA reads as TGTGCCATCAGTGACCGGAAGACAGGGGCTTCCTTGGACATTCAGTACTTC. This gives the protein CAISDRKTGASLDIQYF.

This clonotype showed up many times. V is TRBV27 and J is TRBJ1-1; no definite D call. The CDR3 extends over 16 amino acids. V lost 8 bases and J 6 bases, leaving 25 bases between the germline ends. Germline V lookup: CDR1 MNHEY, CDR2 SMNVEV (reference sequence). CDR3: CASRSISTVATAEAFF. In DNA, the CDR3 is TGTGCCAGCCGGAGCATCTCGACCGTCGCAACGGCTGAAGCTTTCTTT.

This clonotype occurred many times. The V and J genes are TRBV12-3 or TRBV12-4 and TRBJ1-1, with D possibly matching TRBD1 (6 bases). The ends were cut back, 6 bases at V and 10 bases at J, with 24 bases in the middle. There are 15 residues in the CDR3. CDR3 loop: CASSPLTGTLRGAFF. The DNA for the CDR3 is TGTGCCAGCAGCCCTCTGACAGGCACTCTAAGGGGAGCTTTCTTT.

This clonotype appeared many times. V gene TRBV30 combines with J gene TRBJ2-3; D is uncertain. Trimming pared 2 bases from V and 6 bases from J, leaving 12 bases between. Germline values: CDR1 GTSNPN, CDR2 SVGIG (reference sequence). The CDR3 covers 13 residues. The CDR3, as DNA: TGTGCCTGGAGTCTAGGAAGGACGGATACGCAGTATTTT. It yields the protein CAWSLGRTDTQYF. Supplemented by reference TRBV30 and TRBJ2-3, the full variable domain reads SQTIHQWPATLVQPVGSPLSLECTVEGTSNPNLYWYRQAAGRGLQLLFYSVGIGQISSEVPQNLSASRPQDRQFILSSKKLLLSDSGFYLCAWSLGRTDTQYFGPGTRLTVL.

Ten or more counts support this clonotype. The V and J genes are TRBV6-1 and TRBJ2-7, with 7 bases fitting TRBD2. Germline-derived CDR1 and CDR2 are MNHNS and SASEGT. The length of the CDR3 is 15 residues. The V and J ends lost 6 bases and 6 bases, in that order; junction bases with no gene match: 14. This CDR3 is CASSASILAASEQYF. CDR3 DNA: TGTGCCAGCAGCGCGTCCATTCTAGCGGCTAGCGAGCAGTACTTC.

The CDR3 DNA reads TGTGCCAGCAGCTTAGCCCGACTGGGCTACAATGAGCAGTTCTTC. It codes for CASSLARLGYNEQFF. This sequence joins TRBV11-2 and TRBJ2-1; no clear D gene. Germline V CDR1 and CDR2: SGHAT, FQNNGV. The CDR3 spans 15 residues. V lost 1 base, J lost 3 bases, and 10 bases lay in between.

Ten or more counts support this clonotype. This sequence joins TRBV12-3 or TRBV12-4 and TRBJ1-2, with a weak D call TRBD1 (5 bases). V was cut by 3 bases and J by 8 bases, with 13 bases left in between. The CDR3 has 13 amino acids. The CDR3, as DNA: TGTGCCAGCAGTTTGGCGGGGGGGGGAGGCTACACCTTC. This sequence encodes CASSLAGGGGYTF.

This clonotype was found many times. The chain has TRBV20-1 and TRBJ2-7; D unresolved. Germline V lookup: CDR1 DFQATT, CDR2 SNEGSKA (reference sequence). CDR3 size: 14 residues. The V end lost 0 bases, the J end lost 1 base, and 10 bases lay between the germline ends. CDR3 bases: TGCAGTGCTAGAGATCTGGGTATTTCCTACGAGCAGTACTTC. This codes for CSARDLGISYEQYF.

At least ten counts were recorded for this clonotype. This chain links TRBV6-2 or TRBV6-3 with TRBJ1-3, with unresolved D. The germline V gene encodes CDR1 MNHEY and CDR2 SVGEGT. V lost 0 bases to trimming and J lost 4 bases, with 7 bases between them. The CDR3 is 14 amino acids. For the CDR3, the DNA is TGTGCCAGCAGTTACTCAAGAACCGGAAACACCATATATTTT. Translated, it gives CASSYSRTGNTIYF.